This record concerns one T cell receptor beta chain sequence. At least ten counts were recorded for this clonotype. Its antigen is currently not known. Base qualities are not recorded, but no much larger clone differs from it by a single base. The junction shows trimming of 3 bases on V and 4 bases on J, plus 6 bases between the germline ends. The CDR3 goes from the cysteine to the phenylalanine over 11 residues. Kept here is only the CDR3 DNA, which spans 33 bases and is read in frame from base 1. In the germline V gene, CDR1 corresponds to SQVTM and CDR2 to ANQGSEA. The entry originates in a study of T-cell reconstitution after alpha-beta-depleted transplantation in children (TCRdb year 2016). Regarding the complete study: Using TCR repertoire profiling, the study quantitatively followed how T-cell immune reconstitution unfolded in children after TCRalphabeta/CD19-depleted allogeneic hematopoietic cell transplantation.

To prepare the library, PCR was applied. Sequencing instrument: Illumina HiSeq 2500. To normalize quantification of the TCRbeta repertoire, the TCR libraries were built with molecular barcoding that relied on unique molecular identifiers. TCRdb ran its own pipeline on the public reads, namely fastp trimming at Q25 and MiXCR clone calling, and kept in-frame beta chains. Here each entry gathers all rows of one CDR3 protein and keeps the most common genes and DNA. Here the sample has 240,000 or so distinct CDR3 sequences; 9.5% to 15% occur a single time. The ten top clones hold roughly 2.8% of the sample.

The receptor's source is a human donor who donated a stem cell graft to a child with acute lymphoblastic leukemia. Sequencing used PBMCs from the stem cell graft donor, obtained from the stem cell graft. The chain is encoded by TRBV29-1 joined to TRBJ1-2; the D gene cannot be named for sure. CDR3 region: CSVEKGYGYTF. The sequenced DNA is TGCAGCGTTGAGAAGGGCTATGGCTACACCTTC. When the CDR3 is completed using the reference TRBV29-1 and TRBJ1-2 genes on either side, the full variable domain is SAVISQKPSRDICQRGTSLTIQCQVDSQVTMMFWYRQQPGQSLTLIATANQGSEATYESGFVIDKFPISRPNLTFSTLTVSNMSPEDSSIYLCSVEKGYGYTFGSGTRLTVV.